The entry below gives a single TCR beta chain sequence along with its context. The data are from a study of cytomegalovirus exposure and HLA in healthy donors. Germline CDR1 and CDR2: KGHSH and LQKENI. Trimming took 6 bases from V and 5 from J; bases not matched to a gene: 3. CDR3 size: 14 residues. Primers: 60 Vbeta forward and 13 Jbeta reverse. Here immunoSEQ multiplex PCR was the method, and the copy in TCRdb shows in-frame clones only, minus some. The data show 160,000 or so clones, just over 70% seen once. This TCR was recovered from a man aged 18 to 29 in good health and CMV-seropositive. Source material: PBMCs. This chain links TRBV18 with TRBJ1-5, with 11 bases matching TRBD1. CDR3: CASSGQGVDQPQHF. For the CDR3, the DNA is TGTGCCAGCTCGGGACAGGGGGTCGATCAGCCCCAGCATTTT.